The sequence of this T cell receptor (beta chain) was determined in a study of cytomegalovirus exposure and HLA in healthy donors. For the study at large: Of 350 to 400 genotyped donors, about 80% grouped in the Caucasian-associated ancestry cluster. Study results and limitations: Accounts indicate the classifier identified cytomegalovirus status with strong specificity and sensitivity. In a later analysis, across HLA loci, associated TCR counts were highest for DRB1, lowest for HLA-C.

On this clone: Its target is unknown.

PCR primers comprised 60 Vbeta and 13 Jbeta primers. Profiling relied on immunoSEQ multiplex PCR, and the TCRdb table lists in-frame clones only, not all of them. The sample includes about 170,000 clones, roughly 84% of them seen just once. J lost 1 base, V lost 6 bases, and 5 bases had no gene match. This CDR3 contains 15 residues. Germline loops: CDR1 KGHSH, CDR2 LQKENI. The chain has TRBV18 and TRBJ2-3, with 9 bases aligning to TRBD1. This TCR derives from a boy between 2 and 15 years old in good health and CMV-seronegative. Material: PBMCs. In nucleotides, the CDR3 is TGTGCCAGCTCTCTCCGGGACAGGGGCACAGATACGCAGTATTTT. This encodes CASSLRDRGTDTQYF.